Shown below are 21 T cell receptor beta chains from a single sample sequenced in a study of blood T cell repertoires in COVID-19. Clones were sequenced by immunoSEQ multiplex PCR, and TCRdb holds only the in-frame ones, with some missing. The sample carries about 180,000 clones, 60% to 80% recorded once. The sequenced material came from PBMCs or T cells enriched from blood (not recorded which). These TCRs come from a man aged 60 to 75 who had been exposed to COVID-19.

The rearrangement uses TRBV11-2 and TRBJ1-4, with 7 nucleotides matching TRBD1. The germline V gene encodes CDR1 SGHAT and CDR2 FQNNGV. V shed 2 bases, J shed 6 bases, and the junction held 9 bases outside the gene matches. The CDR3 length is 16 residues. CDR3 bases: TGTGCCAGCAGCTTATCGAGGAGGGGGCCATATGAAAAACTGTTTTTT. Encoded protein: CASSLSRRGPYEKLFF.

V is TRBV5-5 and J is TRBJ2-5, with D maybe TRBD1 (5 bases). This CDR3 is built from 14 residues. The germline V and J ends were trimmed by 4 bases and 2 bases, with 12 bases remaining between them. Germline V gene data show CDR1 as SGHKS and CDR2 as YYEKEE (reference sequence). As DNA, the CDR3 is TGTGCCAGCAGCCAACCAAGGGGACAAGAGACCCAGTACTTC. Translating gives CASSQPRGQETQYF.

The chain joins TRBV5-4 to TRBJ2-7; 7 positions agree with TRBD2. This CDR3 is built from 13 residues. CDR1 SGHNT and CDR2 YYREEE come from the germline V gene (reference sequence). The ends lost 2 bases at V and 4 bases at J; junction bases unmatched: 3. The DNA for the CDR3 is TGTGCCAGCAGCTTCGGCGGGAGTTACGAGCAGTACTTC. Amino acid sequence: CASSFGGSYEQYF.

The genes are TRBV18 and TRBJ2-3; maybe TRBD1 (6 bases). The germline CDR1 and CDR2 sequences are KGHSH and LQKENI. V lost 1 base to trimming and J lost 6 bases, with 29 bases between them. CDR3 length: 20 residues. The CDR3 bases are TGTGCCAGCTCACCACGACTATTGGGCAGGGGACCGAACCAGTTGGATACGCAGTATTTT. Its translation: CASSPRLLGRGPNQLDTQYF.

The chain joins TRBV6-6 to TRBJ1-1; D gene uncertain. CDR1 is MNHNY and CDR2 is SVGAGI in the germline V gene (reference sequence). V lost 5 bases to trimming and J lost 4 bases, with 8 bases between them. This CDR3 is 12 amino acids long. CDR3 loop: CASSPLGTEAFF. CDR3 DNA sequence: TGTGCCAGCAGTCCACTCGGCACTGAAGCTTTCTTT.

This CDR3 is CASSRDRTPYEQYF. The DNA of the CDR3 is TGCGCCAGCAGCCGGGACAGGACCCCCTACGAGCAGTACTTC. The V and J genes are TRBV5-1 and TRBJ2-7, with 8 bases aligning to TRBD1. The CDR3 totals 14 residues. The germline CDR1 and CDR2 sequences are SGHRS and YFSETQ. Trimming cost V 4 bases and J 2 bases; bases outside gene matches: 5.

The rearrangement uses TRBV7-2 and TRBJ1-2; 11 nucleotides line up with TRBD1. The CDR3 spans 15 residues. The germline CDR1 and CDR2 sequences are SGHTA and FQGNSA. V gave up 5 bases and J gave up 3 bases; unmatched junction bases: 5. The CDR3 loop is CASSGRTGGDYGYTF. CDR3 coding DNA: TGTGCCAGCAGCGGGCGGACAGGGGGCGACTATGGCTACACCTTC.

The chain couples TRBV6-2 or TRBV6-3 to TRBJ2-1, with 9 bases matching TRBD2. The V gene end was trimmed by 0 bases and the J gene end by 7 bases; junction bases not matched to a gene: 10. Germline assignment: CDR1 MNHEY and CDR2 SVGEGT. The CDR3 consists of 17 residues. The chain's CDR3 is CASSYSKGLADSNEQFF. CDR3 nucleotide sequence: TGTGCCAGCAGTTACTCGAAGGGACTAGCCGACTCGAATGAGCAGTTCTTC.

This clone was found many times. The chain recombines TRBV5-6 with TRBJ1-1, with 8 bases lining up with TRBD1. Germline V gives CDR1 SGHDT, CDR2 YYEEEE. The V and J ends lost 0 bases and 2 bases, in that order; junction bases with no gene match: 3. This CDR3 has 15 residues. The CDR3, as DNA: TGTGCCAGCAGCTTGGGACAGGGGCTAAACACTGAAGCTTTCTTT. Its translation: CASSLGQGLNTEAFF.

This clone was seen a few times. The genes are TRBV27 and TRBJ2-1, with 7 bases that match TRBD2. V dropped 0 bases and J dropped 2; count of bases not matched to a gene: 7. The length of the CDR3 is 17 residues. Germline CDR1 and CDR2: MNHEY and SMNVEV (reference sequence). The CDR3 region is CASSLSYTSDTYNEQFF. Here the CDR3 DNA reads TGTGCCAGCAGTTTATCGTATACTAGCGATACCTACAATGAGCAGTTCTTC.

The rearrangement uses TRBV19 and TRBJ2-3; TRBD1 agrees at 11 bases. This CDR3 has 14 residues. V lost 3 bases and J lost 6; bases outside the gene matches: 2. The V gene's germline CDR1 is LNHDA and CDR2 SQIVND (reference sequence). DNA of the CDR3: TGTGCCAGTAGTATGGACAGGGGGCAGGATACGCAGTATTTT. It codes for CASSMDRGQDTQYF.

The chain employs TRBV11-3 and TRBJ1-3; 8 positions match TRBD1. The CDR3 is 16 amino acids. CDR1 is SGHNT, CDR2 YENEEA, per germline. V lost 5 bases, J lost 3 bases, and 9 bases stayed unmatched. The CDR3 coding sequence is TGTGCCAGCAGCATCGATACAGGGGGAGGTGGAAACACCATATATTTT. Translated: CASSIDTGGGGNTIYF.

The chain is built from TRBV11-2 and TRBJ1-1; possibly TRBD1 for D (6 bases). Germline V gives CDR1 SGHAT, CDR2 FQNNGV. V gave up 8 bases and J gave up 6 bases, with 13 bases separating them. The CDR3 is 12 amino acids. CDR3 sequence reads: CASRGGNAEAFF. CDR3 nucleotides: TGTGCCAGCCGGGGGGGCAACGCTGAAGCTTTCTTT.

The V gene is TRBV2, the J gene TRBJ1-4; D might be TRBD1 (5 bases). The CDR3 has 12 amino acids. Trimming stripped 8 bases from V and 8 bases from J, with 12 bases between. Germline V lookup: CDR1 SNHLY, CDR2 FYNNEI. The CDR3 protein is CASGRVGEKLFF. CDR3 DNA: TGTGCCAGCGGCAGGGTAGGGGAAAAACTGTTTTTT.

This chain joins TRBV4-2 and TRBJ2-7; D unclear. Germline V CDR1 and CDR2: LGHNA, YNFKEQ. The CDR3 has 15 amino acids. V gave up 0 bases and J gave up 0 bases, with 9 bases separating them. CDR3: CASSQDSDNSYEQYF. The CDR3 DNA follows: TGTGCCAGCAGCCAAGATTCCGACAACTCCTACGAGCAGTACTTC.

The chain combines TRBV7-2 with TRBJ2-2; TRBD1 aligns across 9 bases. Germline V gene lookup returns CDR1 SGHTA and CDR2 FQGNSA. After removal of 3 bases from V and 1 base from J, the junction contained 3 bases not matched to a gene. The CDR3 runs to 16 residues. The DNA of the CDR3 is TGTGCCAGCAGCTTGACAGGGGGATGGAACACCGGGGAGCTGTTTTTT. It translates to CASSLTGGWNTGELFF.

The chain carries TRBV14 and TRBJ2-7; D not certain. V gave up 0 bases and J gave up 2 bases, with 2 bases separating them. Per germline, CDR1 SGHDN and CDR2 FVKESK. The CDR3 consists of 12 residues. The CDR3 bases are TGTGCCAGCAGCCAAGACACCTACGAGCAGTACTTC. Translating gives CASSQDTYEQYF.

CDR3 loop: CASSTRTGHNTEAFF. The CDR3 nucleotides are TGTGCCAGCAGCACCCGGACAGGACATAACACTGAAGCTTTCTTT. V and J are TRBV14 and TRBJ1-1, with TRBD1 identical over 7 bases. Per germline, CDR1 SGHDN and CDR2 FVKESK. The CDR3 totals 15 residues. J was trimmed by 2 bases and V by 5 bases; bases with no gene match: 8. The variable domain in full, completed from reference TRBV14 and TRBJ1-1, reads EAGVTQFPSHSVIEKGQTVTLRCDPISGHDNLYWYRRVMGKEIKFLLHFVKESKQDESGMPNNRFLAERTGGTYSTLKVQPAELEDSGVYFCASSTRTGHNTEAFFGQGTRLTVV.

The gene calls are TRBV24-1 and TRBJ2-7; weak D call: TRBD2 (6 bases). CDR1 is KGHDR and CDR2 is SFDVKD in the germline V gene. Between the trimmed V and J ends, which lost 11 bases and 5 bases, there was a span of 15 bases. CDR3 size: 12 residues. The chain's CDR3 is CAIGGPGDEQYF. CDR3 in DNA: TGTGCCATCGGAGGGCCCGGGGACGAGCAGTACTTC.

This clone was counted once. The CDR3 loop reads CASRGREGQYF. The CDR3 DNA reads TGTGCCAGTAGAGGGCGGGAGGGGCAGTACTTC. J is TRBJ2-7 and V is TRBV19; 9 bases fit TRBD2. The J segment lost 9 bases and the V segment lost 6 bases, leaving 3 bases of the junction unmatched. The CDR3 has 11 residues. Germline CDR1 and CDR2: LNHDA and SQIVND (reference sequence).

This chain links TRBV3-1 (or the pseudogene TRBV3-2) with TRBJ2-5; 8 bases line up with TRBD2. Germline-derived CDR1 and CDR2 are LGHDT and YNNKEL (reference sequence). Trimming removed 0 bases from V and 1 base from J; junction bases left unmatched: 10. The CDR3 has 18 amino acids. CDR3: CASSQDPPAGDLQETQYF. CDR3 sequence (DNA): TGTGCCAGCAGCCAAGATCCCCCAGCGGGGGACCTCCAAGAGACCCAGTACTTC.